The source of this T cell receptor (beta chain) is a study of blood T cell repertoires in COVID-19. Study summary: The samples span acute and convalescent COVID-19 from the United States, Italy and Spain. From T cells, B-cell-depleted T cells, or PBMCs came the material, which was cDNA or gDNA.

Germline assignment: CDR1 SGHRS and CDR2 YFSETQ. The CDR3 is 15 residues long. Trimming stripped 1 base from V and 4 bases from J, with 11 bases between. Original processing notes: Reference gene primer amplification yielded estimated nucleated cell counts. Assay used: immunoSEQ multiplex PCR; TCRdb lists only in-frame clones, some missing. D and trimming come from the DNA, and the V and J calls and clone size come from that table. The sample lists more than 65,000 clones; roughly 77% were seen once. This chain uses TRBV5-1 with TRBJ2-2, with a tentative D call TRBD2 (6 bases). The origin of this receptor is a woman aged 65 to 85 with acute or convalescent COVID-19. Specimen: peripheral blood. CDR3 bases: TGCGCCAGCAGCTTGTCGGGGGTAGTCACCGGGGAGCTGTTTTTT. This codes for CASSLSGVVTGELFF.